The 27 T cell receptor beta chains below all came from one sample that was sequenced in a study of blood T cell repertoires in COVID-19. The protocol was immunoSEQ multiplex PCR, while the TCRdb copy is restricted to in-frame clones and leaves out a portion. The sample lists over 100,000 clones, 55% to 75% seen once, with over 1.5% in the top ten. The specimen sequenced was peripheral blood. The origin of the receptors is a woman between 70 and 85 years old with acute or convalescent COVID-19.

The V call is TRBV6-1, the J call TRBJ1-3; no definite D call. CDR3 length equals 13 residues. Trimming shortened V by 2 bases and J by 4 bases, and 6 bases separated the two germline ends. CDR1 and CDR2 from the germline V gene are MNHNS and SASEGT. The CDR3 spells CASSEIQGNTIYF. CDR3 nucleotides: TGTGCCAGCAGTGAAATCCAGGGAAACACCATATATTTT.

This sequence joins TRBV5-4 and TRBJ2-6; 8 nucleotides agree with TRBD1. The trim removed 5 bases at V and 0 bases at J, leaving 10 bases unmatched. The CDR3 totals 18 residues. Germline CDR1 and CDR2: SGHNT and YYREEE (reference sequence). The CDR3, as DNA: TGTGCCAGCAGGGCGGGGACAGGTACTAGCTCTGGGGCCAACGTCCTGACTTTC. Translated: CASRAGTGTSSGANVLTF.

This sequence joins TRBV19 and TRBJ2-7; TRBD1 aligns across 9 bases. The CDR3 covers 15 residues. V was pared by 4 bases and J by 2 bases, with 6 bases of the junction left unmatched. Germline CDR1 and CDR2: LNHDA and SQIVND (reference sequence). The CDR3 bases are TGTGCCAGTAGTAAGGGGACAGGGCGAGCCTACGAGCAGTACTTC. It translates to CASSKGTGRAYEQYF.

V gene TRBV28 combines with J gene TRBJ2-5; TRBD2 aligns across 9 bases. The CDR3 runs 16 residues. V lost 4 bases and J lost 0; bases outside the gene matches: 6. In germline, CDR1 is MDHEN, CDR2 SYDVKM. CDR3 residues: CASSSWTSEYQETQYF. Written as DNA, the CDR3 is TGTGCCAGCAGTTCGTGGACTAGCGAGTACCAAGAGACCCAGTACTTC.

This chain joins TRBV11-2 and TRBJ1-6; 7 bases are a match to TRBD1. V was pared by 5 bases and J by 5 bases, with 9 bases of the junction left unmatched. Germline V gives CDR1 SGHAT, CDR2 FQNNGV. This CDR3 contains 16 residues. The CDR3 DNA reads TGTGCCAGCAGCCGAAGACAGGGATTTAATAATTCACCCCTCCACTTT. Translating gives CASSRRQGFNNSPLHF.

This clone was found once. The V gene is TRBV3-1 (or the pseudogene TRBV3-2), the J gene TRBJ1-4; D perhaps matches TRBD1 (5 bases). This CDR3 spans 16 amino acids. Germline CDR1 and CDR2: LGHDT and YNNKEL (reference sequence). The DNA for the CDR3 is TGTCCCCCCACCCACCACGACGGGGGGGGAGGTGAAAAACTGTTTTTT. Amino acid sequence: CPPTHHDGGGGEKLFF.

The CDR3 DNA follows: TGCAGCGCCCCTAGGACGGGGGGCGCCGACTATGGCTACACCTTC. It encodes CSAPRTGGADYGYTF. The chain combines TRBV29-1 with TRBJ1-2; D may be TRBD1 (6 bases). CDR3 length: 15 residues. Per the germline V gene, CDR1 is SQVTM and CDR2 is ANQGSEA. Trimming left V 7 bases short and J 3 bases short, with 21 bases between.

This chain connects TRBV5-1 to TRBJ1-4; TRBD1 is a possible D gene (5 bases). CDR3 length: 13 amino acids. V gave up 0 bases and J gave up 8 bases, with 8 bases separating them. The germline V gene has CDR1 SGHRS and CDR2 YFSETQ. CDR3: CASSLVAGEKLFF. CDR3 nucleotide sequence: TGCGCCAGCAGCTTGGTGGCAGGGGAAAAACTGTTTTTT.

This chain uses TRBV5-1 with TRBJ1-5; no definite D call. This CDR3 is 14 amino acids long. Germline V gene data show CDR1 as SGHRS and CDR2 as YFSETQ. V shed 0 bases and J shed 4 bases, with 8 bases lying between them. CDR3 residues: CASSLDSYNQPQHF. CDR3 bases: TGCGCCAGCAGCTTGGACAGCTATAATCAGCCCCAGCATTTT.

The chain joins TRBV3-1 (or the pseudogene TRBV3-2) to TRBJ1-1, with a tentative D call TRBD1 (5 bases). The CDR3 extends over 13 amino acids. From germline, CDR1 is LGHDT and CDR2 YNNKEL (reference sequence). V dropped 0 bases and J dropped 10 bases, with 12 bases sitting between them. The CDR3 reads CASSQDWGLRAFF. DNA of the CDR3: TGTGCCAGCAGCCAAGACTGGGGCCTCCGAGCTTTCTTT.

V gene TRBV20-1 combines with J gene TRBJ2-7; 8 nucleotides line up with TRBD2. Germline trimming cut 3 bases from V and 4 bases from J; bases unmatched to any gene: 8. Per the germline V gene, CDR1 is DFQATT and CDR2 is SNEGSKA (reference sequence). The CDR3 extends over 14 amino acids. The CDR3 spells CSASSLAGGYEQYF. The CDR3 nucleotides read TGCAGTGCTAGTTCCTTGGCGGGAGGTTACGAGCAGTACTTC.

V is TRBV11-2 and J is TRBJ2-2; 8 nucleotides line up with TRBD2. This CDR3 is built from 17 residues. Germline V lookup: CDR1 SGHAT, CDR2 FQNNGV. The V and J ends lost 5 bases and 5 bases, in that order; junction bases with no gene match: 13. The CDR3 is CASSAHPGLGNTGELFF. CDR3 DNA: TGTGCCAGCAGCGCTCACCCGGGACTAGGAAATACCGGGGAGCTGTTTTTT.

The J gene is TRBJ1-1, the V gene TRBV6-5; possibly TRBD1 for D (6 bases). Germline V gives CDR1 MNHEY, CDR2 SVGAGI. V was cut by 2 bases and J by 7 bases, with 8 bases left in between. The CDR3 consists of 12 residues. The CDR3 protein is CASSYTRGEAFF. DNA for the CDR3: TGTGCCAGCAGTTACACCAGGGGTGAAGCTTTCTTT.

The rearrangement uses TRBV28 and TRBJ2-1, with 8 bases aligning to TRBD1. V dropped 5 bases and J dropped 13; count of bases not matched to a gene: 7. The CDR3 covers 12 residues. Germline values: CDR1 MDHEN, CDR2 SYDVKM. CDR3 sequence reads: CASSQGALEQFF. In DNA, the CDR3 is TGTGCCAGCAGTCAGGGGGCTTTGGAACAGTTCTTC. Full variable domain (outside the CDR3, taken from reference TRBV28 and TRBJ2-1): DVKVTQSSRYLVKRTGEKVFLECVQDMDHENMFWYRQDPGLGLRLIYFSYDVKMKEKGDIPEGYSVSREKKERFSLILESASTNQTSMYLCASSQGALEQFFGPGTRLTVL.

The chain couples TRBV7-2 to TRBJ1-2; TRBD1 agrees at 10 bases. Germline-derived CDR1 and CDR2 are SGHTA and FQGNSA. Trimming removed 6 bases from V and 6 bases from J; junction bases left unmatched: 7. The CDR3 runs 14 residues. The CDR3 is CASRLRGTGDGYTF. The CDR3 region has the DNA TGTGCCAGCAGACTTAGGGGGACAGGGGATGGCTACACCTTC. The variable domain in full, with the rest retrieved from reference TRBV7-2 and TRBJ1-2, is GAGVSQSPSNKVTEKGKDVELRCDPISGHTALYWYRQSLGQGLEFLIYFQGNSAPDKSGLPSDRFSAERTGGSVSTLTIQRTQQEDSAVYLCASRLRGTGDGYTFGSGTRLTVV.

This clone was detected a few times. The chain recombines TRBV5-1 with TRBJ2-5, with a possible D match to TRBD1 (6 bases). The germline gives CDR1 SGHRS, CDR2 YFSETQ. V dropped 0 bases and J dropped 4 bases, with 10 bases sitting between them. CDR3 size: 14 residues. In nucleotides, the CDR3 is TGCGCCAGCAGCTTGGAAATGGGGGCAGAGACCCAGTACTTC. Encoded protein: CASSLEMGAETQYF.

V gene TRBV9 combines with J gene TRBJ2-7; 10 bases are a match to TRBD2. Germline CDR1 reads SGDLS; CDR2 reads YYNGEE. The junction had 9 bases not matched to a gene; V was cut back by 4 bases and J by 5 bases. The CDR3 is 15 residues long. The CDR3 reads CASSPRPSGSNEQYF. CDR3 in DNA: TGTGCCAGCAGCCCTAGACCTAGCGGGAGCAACGAGCAGTACTTC. Variable domain in full (rest from reference TRBV9 and TRBJ2-7): DSGVTQTPKHLITATGQRVTLRCSPRSGDLSVYWYQQSLDQGLQFLIQYYNGEERAKGNILERFSAQQFPDLHSELNLSSLELGDSALYFCASSPRPSGSNEQYFGPGTRLTVT.

The J gene is TRBJ1-5, the V gene TRBV29-1, with 7 bases that match TRBD1. The V segment lost 6 bases and the J segment 4 bases; nucleotides outside the gene matches: 3. Germline V gene data show CDR1 as SQVTM and CDR2 as ANQGSEA. This CDR3 is 12 amino acids long. CDR3 in amino acids: CSVQTGNQPQHF. The CDR3 nucleotides read TGCAGCGTCCAGACAGGGAATCAGCCCCAGCATTTT.

This clone appeared a single time. The chain links TRBV19 to TRBJ2-2, with D maybe TRBD2 (7 bases). Germline V lookup: CDR1 LNHDA, CDR2 SQIVND (reference sequence). CDR3 length: 15 residues. V was clipped by 9 bases and J by 1 base, with 15 bases between them. CDR3 sequence (DNA): TGTGCCAGCGGGGGCGGGAGATTGAACACCGGGGAGCTGTTTTTT. This codes for CASGGGRLNTGELFF. Based on the CDR3 plus reference TRBV19 and TRBJ2-2, the full variable domain is DGGITQSPKYLFRKEGQNVTLSCEQNLNHDAMYWYRQDPGQGLRLIYYSQIVNDFQKGDIAEGYSVSREKKESFPLTVTSAQKNPTAFYLCASGGGRLNTGELFFGEGSRLTVL.

The CDR3 sequence is CASSAQGLNTGELFF. In DNA, the CDR3 is TGTGCCAGCAGCGCTCAGGGGCTGAACACCGGGGAGCTGTTTTTT. The chain carries TRBV9 and TRBJ2-2; TRBD1 might be the D (6 bases). The V gene's germline CDR1 is SGDLS and CDR2 YYNGEE. The CDR3 extends over 15 amino acids. V dropped 3 bases and J dropped 1 base, with 10 bases sitting between them.

The V and J genes are TRBV19 and TRBJ1-2, with 10 bases matching TRBD1. Looked up from germline, CDR1 is LNHDA and CDR2 is SQIVND (reference sequence). V was clipped by 6 bases and J by 13 bases; unmatched bases: 11. This CDR3 is 13 amino acids long. The CDR3 region has the DNA TGTGCCAGTAGACCGGGACAGGGGACAACTGGCACCTTC. It specifies CASRPGQGTTGTF.

The chain has TRBV3-1 (or the pseudogene TRBV3-2) and TRBJ2-7, with no clear D. Germline loops: CDR1 LGHDT, CDR2 YNNKEL (reference sequence). Trimming removed 0 bases at V and 4 bases at J, with 7 bases between. CDR3 length: 13 residues. Here the CDR3 reads CASSQEGAYEQYF. The CDR3 DNA reads as TGTGCCAGCAGCCAAGAGGGCGCGTACGAGCAGTACTTC.

This clone was counted a single time. This chain joins TRBV4-3 and TRBJ1-1; TRBD1 matches 10 bases. After removal of 1 base from V and 7 bases from J, the junction contained 12 bases not matched to a gene. Germline V gene lookup returns CDR1 LGHNA and CDR2 YSLEER. This CDR3 contains 17 residues. The CDR3: CASSQVYGTGEDYEAFF. For the CDR3, the DNA is TGCGCCAGCAGCCAAGTTTACGGGACAGGGGAGGACTATGAAGCTTTCTTT.

The table lists this clone with a few counts. The chain uses TRBV28 and TRBJ2-7, with 8 bases identical to TRBD2. V shed 4 bases, J shed 2 bases, and the junction held 7 bases outside the gene matches. The CDR3 sequence is 15 residues long. Germline-derived CDR1 and CDR2 are MDHEN and SYDVKM. The CDR3 DNA sequence: TGTGCCAGCAGTTCCCCGCCAGCGGGAGCCTACGAGCAGTACTTC. Its protein is CASSSPPAGAYEQYF.

The chain combines TRBV6-6 with TRBJ1-2, with TRBD1 matching over 7 bases. V shed 5 bases, J shed 5 bases, and the junction held 5 bases outside the gene matches. Germline V gene data show CDR1 as MNHNY and CDR2 as SVGAGI (reference sequence). This CDR3 is built from 13 residues. This CDR3 reads CASSHDRAYGYTF. CDR3 in DNA: TGTGCCAGCAGTCACGACAGGGCGTATGGCTACACCTTC.

The V gene is TRBV5-1, the J gene TRBJ1-3; D is undetermined. V gave up 4 bases and J gave up 1 base, with 9 bases separating them. This CDR3 comprises 14 residues. Germline loops: CDR1 SGHRS, CDR2 YFSETQ. CDR3 loop: CASSPLASGNTIYF. The CDR3 region has the DNA TGCGCCAGCAGCCCCTTAGCTTCTGGAAACACCATATATTTT.

The gene calls are TRBV7-2 and TRBJ2-1, with TRBD2 matching over 14 bases. V lost 5 bases, J lost 1 base, and 4 bases stayed unmatched. Per the germline V gene, CDR1 is SGHTA and CDR2 is FQGNSA. The CDR3 sequence is 17 residues long. CDR3 nucleotides: TGTGCCAGCAGCCAGACTAGCGGGAGGGGGTCCTACAATGAGCAGTTCTTC. It translates to CASSQTSGRGSYNEQFF.